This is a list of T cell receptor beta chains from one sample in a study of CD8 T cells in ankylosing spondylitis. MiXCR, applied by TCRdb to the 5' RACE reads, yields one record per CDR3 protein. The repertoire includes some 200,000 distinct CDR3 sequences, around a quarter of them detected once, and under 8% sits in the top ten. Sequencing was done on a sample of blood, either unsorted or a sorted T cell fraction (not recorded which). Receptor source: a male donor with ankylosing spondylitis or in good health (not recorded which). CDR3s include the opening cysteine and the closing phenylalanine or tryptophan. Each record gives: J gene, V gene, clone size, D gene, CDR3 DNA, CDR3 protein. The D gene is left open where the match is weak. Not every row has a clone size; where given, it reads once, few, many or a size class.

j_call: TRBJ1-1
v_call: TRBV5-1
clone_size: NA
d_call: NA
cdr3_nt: TGCGCCAGCAGCCCTCTCGCATTGAACACTGAAGCTTTCTTT
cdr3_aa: CASSPLALNTEAFF

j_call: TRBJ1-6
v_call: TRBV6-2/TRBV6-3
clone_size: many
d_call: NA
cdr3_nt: TGTGCCAGCAGTTACGGGACATCGACAGATTCACCCCTCCACTTT
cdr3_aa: CASSYGTSTDSPLHF

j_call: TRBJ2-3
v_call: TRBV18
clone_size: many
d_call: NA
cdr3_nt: TGTGCCAGCTCACCTAAAACGGGAACAGATACGCAGTATTTT
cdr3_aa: CASSPKTGTDTQYF

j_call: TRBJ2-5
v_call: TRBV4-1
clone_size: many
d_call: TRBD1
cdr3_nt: TGCGCCAGCAGCCAGGACAGGGTAGGGGCGGAGACCCAGTACTTC
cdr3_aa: CASSQDRVGAETQYF

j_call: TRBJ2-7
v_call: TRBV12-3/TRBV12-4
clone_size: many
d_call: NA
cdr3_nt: TGTGCCAGCAGCCCTCGGACGGTGGGCTCCTACGAGCAGTACTTC
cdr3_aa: CASSPRTVGSYEQYF

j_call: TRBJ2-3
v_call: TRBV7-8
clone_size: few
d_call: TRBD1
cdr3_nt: TGTGCCAGCAGCTTAGCTAGACAGGGGGGCCCAGATACGCAGTATTTT
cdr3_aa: CASSLARQGGPDTQYF

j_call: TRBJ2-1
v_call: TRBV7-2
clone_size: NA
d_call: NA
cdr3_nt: TGTGCCAGCAGCACAAGGGAATCCGGGCAGTTCTTC
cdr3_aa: CASSTRESGQFF

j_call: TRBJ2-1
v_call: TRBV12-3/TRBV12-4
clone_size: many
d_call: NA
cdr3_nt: TGTGCCAGCAGCAAGACTAGATTCGACACTGAGCAGTTCTTC
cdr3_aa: CASSKTRFDTEQFF

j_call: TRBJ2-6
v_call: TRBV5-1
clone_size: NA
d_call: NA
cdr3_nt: TGCGCCAGCGCCGAGGAGGCCAACGTCCTGACTTTC
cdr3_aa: CASAEEANVLTF

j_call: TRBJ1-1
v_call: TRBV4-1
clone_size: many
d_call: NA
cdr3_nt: TGCGCCAGCAGCCAAGATTCAGGGTGGTTGGACACTGAAGCTTTCTTT
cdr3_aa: CASSQDSGWLDTEAFF

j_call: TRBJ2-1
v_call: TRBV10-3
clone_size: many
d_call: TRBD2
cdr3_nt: TGTGCCATCAGAACTCCGGGACTAGCAGACAATGAGCAGTTCTTC
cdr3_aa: CAIRTPGLADNEQFF

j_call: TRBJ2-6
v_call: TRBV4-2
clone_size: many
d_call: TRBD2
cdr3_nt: TGTGCCAGCAGCAGGGAGGGGAACACTGGGGCCAACGTCCTGACTTTC
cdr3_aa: CASSREGNTGANVLTF

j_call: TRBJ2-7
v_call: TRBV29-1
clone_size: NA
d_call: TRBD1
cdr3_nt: TGCAGCGTTGACGGGTACGACAGGGGACTCTCCTACGAGCAGTACTTC
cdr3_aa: CSVDGYDRGLSYEQYF

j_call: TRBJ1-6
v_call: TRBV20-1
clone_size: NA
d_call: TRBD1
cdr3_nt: TGCAGTGCAAGGACAGGGCTCAATTCACCCCTCCACTTT
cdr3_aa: CSARTGLNSPLHF

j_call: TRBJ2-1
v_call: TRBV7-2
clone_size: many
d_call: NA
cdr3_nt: TGTGCCAGCAGCTTAGCGGGGACTGCGCAGTTCTTC
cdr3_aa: CASSLAGTAQFF

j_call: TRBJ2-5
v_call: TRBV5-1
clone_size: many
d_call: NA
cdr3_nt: TGCGCCAGCAGCCCGGGACGGCAAGAGACCCAGTACTTC
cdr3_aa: CASSPGRQETQYF

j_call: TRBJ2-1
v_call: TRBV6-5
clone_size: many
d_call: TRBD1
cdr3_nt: TGTGCCAGCAGTTCCGGGACAGAATACAATGAGCAGTTCTTC
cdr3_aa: CASSSGTEYNEQFF

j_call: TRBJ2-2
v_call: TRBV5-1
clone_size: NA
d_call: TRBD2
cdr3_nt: TGCGCCAGCACCCGGCGGGGACTAGCGGGAGACGTCGGGGAGCTGTTTTTT
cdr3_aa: CASTRRGLAGDVGELFF

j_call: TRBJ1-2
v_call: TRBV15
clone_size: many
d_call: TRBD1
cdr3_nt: TGTGCCACCAGCAGCCCAGACAGGGGCGGGAAAGGCTACACCTTC
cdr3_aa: CATSSPDRGGKGYTF

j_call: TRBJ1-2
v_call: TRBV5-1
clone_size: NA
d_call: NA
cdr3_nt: TGCGCCAGCAGCTTGGGGGGCGGCACTAACTATGGCTACACCTTC
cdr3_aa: CASSLGGGTNYGYTF

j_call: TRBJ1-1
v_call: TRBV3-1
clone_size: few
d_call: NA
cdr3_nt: TGTGCCAGCAGCCACAGGAACACTGAAGCTTTCTTT
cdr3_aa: CASSHRNTEAFF

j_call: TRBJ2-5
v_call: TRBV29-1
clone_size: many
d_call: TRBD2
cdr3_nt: TGCAGCGGATCCGGGACTAGTATCCAAGAGACCCAGTACTTC
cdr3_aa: CSGSGTSIQETQYF

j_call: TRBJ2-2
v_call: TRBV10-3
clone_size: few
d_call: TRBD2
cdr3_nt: TGTGCCATCGGGACTAGCGCCTCCAGAAACACCGGGGAGCTGTTTTTT
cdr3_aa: CAIGTSASRNTGELFF

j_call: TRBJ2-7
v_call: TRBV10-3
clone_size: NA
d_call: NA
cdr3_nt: TGTGCCATCAGTGAGCACAGTACAGACGAGCAGTACTTC
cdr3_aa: CAISEHSTDEQYF

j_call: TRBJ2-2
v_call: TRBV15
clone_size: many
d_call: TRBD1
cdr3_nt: TGTGCCACCAGCAGTAGGGACAGTAATATCGGGGAGCTGTTTTTT
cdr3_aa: CATSSRDSNIGELFF

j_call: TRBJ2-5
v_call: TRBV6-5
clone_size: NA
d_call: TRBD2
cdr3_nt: TGTGCCAGCAGTTACTCGACAGCGGGAGGGGAGACCCAGTACTTC
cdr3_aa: CASSYSTAGGETQYF

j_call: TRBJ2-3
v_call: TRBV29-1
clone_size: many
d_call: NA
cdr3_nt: TGCAGCGTGGACTTATTCCGAGATACGCAGTATTTT
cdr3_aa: CSVDLFRDTQYF

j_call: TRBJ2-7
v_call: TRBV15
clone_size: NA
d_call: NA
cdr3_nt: TGTGCCACCAGCAGAGGAGGGTCTGCCGGCGAGCAGTACTTC
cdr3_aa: CATSRGGSAGEQYF

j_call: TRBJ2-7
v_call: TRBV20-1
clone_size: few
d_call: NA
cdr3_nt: TGCAGTGCTAGAGACCCGAAGAATGGGCCCTACGAGCAGTACTTC
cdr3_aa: CSARDPKNGPYEQYF

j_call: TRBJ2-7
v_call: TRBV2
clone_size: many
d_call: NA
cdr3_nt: TGTGCCAGCAGCGGGTCGGTCCTAGATTTCGAGCAGTACTTC
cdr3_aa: CASSGSVLDFEQYF

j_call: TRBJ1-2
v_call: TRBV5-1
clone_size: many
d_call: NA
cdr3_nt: TGCGCCAGCAGCTTGGACAGGATTAAAGGTGGCTACACCTTC
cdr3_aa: CASSLDRIKGGYTF

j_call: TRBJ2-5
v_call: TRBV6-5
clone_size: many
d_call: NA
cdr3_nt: TGTGCCAGCAGTTACTTCAGTGTCCAAGAGACCCAGTACTTC
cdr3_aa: CASSYFSVQETQYF

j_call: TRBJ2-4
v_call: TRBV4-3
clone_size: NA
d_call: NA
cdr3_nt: TGCGCCAGCAGCCAAGATGGGGTCGGAACCAAAAACATTCAGTACTTC
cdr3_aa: CASSQDGVGTKNIQYF

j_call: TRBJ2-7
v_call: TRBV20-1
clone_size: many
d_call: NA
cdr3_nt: TGCAGTGTGCCGGCCTCCGCCGGCTACGAGCAGTACTTC
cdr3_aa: CSVPASAGYEQYF

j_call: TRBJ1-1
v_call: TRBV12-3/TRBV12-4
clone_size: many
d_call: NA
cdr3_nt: TGTGCCAGCAGTTACAGTGACAATAAACAAGAAGCTTTCTTT
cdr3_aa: CASSYSDNKQEAFF

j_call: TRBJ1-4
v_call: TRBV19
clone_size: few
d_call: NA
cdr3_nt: TGTGCCACCGGTGGGGCTACTAATGAAAAACTGTTTTTT
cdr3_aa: CATGGATNEKLFF

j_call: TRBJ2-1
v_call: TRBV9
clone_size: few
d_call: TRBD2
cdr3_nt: TGTGCCAGCAGCGTAGGGTCGGGCGGGAGGGCCCCTGAGCAGTTCTTC
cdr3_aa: CASSVGSGGRAPEQFF

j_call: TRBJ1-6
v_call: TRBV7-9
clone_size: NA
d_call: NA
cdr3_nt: TGTGCCATTTCTGCCCGGGATTATAATTCACCCCTCCACTTT
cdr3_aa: CAISARDYNSPLHF

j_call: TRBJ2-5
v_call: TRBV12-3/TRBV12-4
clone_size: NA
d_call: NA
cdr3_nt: TGTGCCAGCAGCCGGGGTCGGATGGGGCAAGAGACCCAGTACTTC
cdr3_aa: CASSRGRMGQETQYF

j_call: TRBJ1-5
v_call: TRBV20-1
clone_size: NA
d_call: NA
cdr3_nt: TGCAGTGCTACAAAGGCCGGGGACCGGAGATACAATCAGCCCCAGCATTTT
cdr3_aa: CSATKAGDRRYNQPQHF

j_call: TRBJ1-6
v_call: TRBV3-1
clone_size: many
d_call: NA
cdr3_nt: TGTGCCAGCAGCCAAAACGGGGAGTCACCCCTCCACTTT
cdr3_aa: CASSQNGESPLHF

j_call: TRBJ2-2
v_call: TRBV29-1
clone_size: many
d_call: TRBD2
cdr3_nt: TGCAGCGTTGTTACTACCGGGACTAGCGTTAGCGGGGAGCTGTTTTTT
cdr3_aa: CSVVTTGTSVSGELFF

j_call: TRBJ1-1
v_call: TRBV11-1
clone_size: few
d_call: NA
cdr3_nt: TGTGCCAGCAGCTTAGTGGCGGTTGACACTGAAGCTTTCTTT
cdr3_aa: CASSLVAVDTEAFF

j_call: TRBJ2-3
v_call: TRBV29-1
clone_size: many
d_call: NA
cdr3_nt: TGCAGCGTTTCTAATATAGATACGCAGTATTTT
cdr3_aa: CSVSNIDTQYF

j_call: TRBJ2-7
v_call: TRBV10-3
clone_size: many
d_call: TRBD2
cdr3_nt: TGTGCCATCAGTGAGTCGGGGCGACTAGCGGGTTCCTACGAGCAGTACTTC
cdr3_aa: CAISESGRLAGSYEQYF

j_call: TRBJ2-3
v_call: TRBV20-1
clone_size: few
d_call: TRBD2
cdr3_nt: TGCAGTGCTAGAGACGCTAGCGGAAACACAGATACGCAGTATTTT
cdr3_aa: CSARDASGNTDTQYF

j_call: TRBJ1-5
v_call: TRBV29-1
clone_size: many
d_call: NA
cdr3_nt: TGCAGCGTTGAAGAATATAGCAATCAGCCCCAGCATTTT
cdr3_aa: CSVEEYSNQPQHF

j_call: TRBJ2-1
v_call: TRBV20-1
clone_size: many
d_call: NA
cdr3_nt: TGCAGTGCTAGAGATGGTGGTAGGCGGCAGCAGTTCTTC
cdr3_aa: CSARDGGRRQQFF

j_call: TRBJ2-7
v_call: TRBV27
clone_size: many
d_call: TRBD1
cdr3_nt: TGTGCCAGCAGTAGGGGGACAGGGAACCACGAGCAGTACTTC
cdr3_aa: CASSRGTGNHEQYF

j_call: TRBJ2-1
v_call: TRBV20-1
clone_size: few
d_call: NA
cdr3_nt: TGCAGTGCTAGGGAAAGGACCTTCTACAATGAGCAGTTCTTC
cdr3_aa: CSARERTFYNEQFF

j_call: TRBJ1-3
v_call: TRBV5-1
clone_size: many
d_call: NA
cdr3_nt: TGCGCCAGCAGCTTGGGCGGTACTGGAAACACCATATATTTT
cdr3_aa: CASSLGGTGNTIYF